The source of this T cell receptor (beta chain) is a study of response to subunit inactivated influenza vaccine. Broader study findings: It was the authors' suggestion that each seasonal influenza vaccination recruits few new T cells.

This clonotype came up a few times. The antigen is unknown. TCRdb reprocessed the RT-PCR reads with MiXCR, giving one entry per CDR3 protein. Seen here are 710,000 or so distinct CDR3 sequences, around 16% observed once, and the top ten hold roughly 11%. Sequenced here: PBMCs from blood, sampled 12 days after vaccination. The source of this sequence is a man between 45 and 60 years old who received an inactivated influenza vaccine.

Here the CDR3 reads CASSPQLATNEKLFF. CDR3 coding DNA: TGTGCCAGCAGCCCCCAGCTTGCAACTAATGAAAAACTGTTTTTT. The rearrangement joins TRBV7-8 to TRBJ1-4; D gene ambiguous. The CDR3 is 15 amino acids. V lost 5 bases and J 0 bases, leaving 10 bases between the germline ends. Germline CDR1 and CDR2: SGHVS and FQNEAQ. Looking up the rest from reference TRBV7-8 and TRBJ1-4 gives the full variable domain: GAGVSQSPRYKVAKRGQDVALRCDPISGHVSLFWYQQALGQGPEFLTYFQNEAQLDKSGLPSDRFFAERPEGSVSTLKIQRTQQEDSAVYLCASSPQLATNEKLFFGSGTQLSVL.